The T cell receptor beta chain under discussion was sequenced for a study of shared clonotypes between healthy human individuals. Several immunoSEQ plates held equal portions of the genomic DNA taken from each subset. Assay: immunoSEQ multiplex PCR; the TCRdb copy retains only in-frame clones and omits some. The sample lists some 2.1 million clones, approximately 95% occurring once. Germline loops: CDR1 SGHDN, CDR2 FVKESK. The CDR3 contains 16 residues. V dropped 3 bases and J dropped 4 bases, with 16 bases sitting between them. Regarding the study as a whole: As a rule, naive subsets had a larger estimated richness than memory subsets.

A remark on this clone: The antigen is undetermined.

Naive CD8 cells lacked CD45RO, underwent positive selection for CCR7 and left out terminally differentiated effector memory CD45RA+ cells. The sequence came from a man aged 18 to 29 in good health. The rearrangement joins TRBV14 to TRBJ2-1, with a weak D call TRBD1 (5 bases). Sequenced material: naive CD8+ T cells sorted from blood. CDR3 sequence reads: CASSQFPQTGYNEQFF. The CDR3 bases are TGTGCCAGCAGCCAGTTCCCCCAAACAGGTTACAATGAGCAGTTCTTC.